The 11 T cell receptor beta chains presented below share a single source sample, sequenced in a study of T cell changes during pregnancy in multiple sclerosis. Some clones are missing from TCRdb's copy, which holds only in-frame ones; the method was immunoSEQ multiplex PCR. The table includes 130,000 or so clones, roughly 92% detected once. The sequenced sample was peripheral blood, obtained before pregnancy. Receptor source: a female donor with multiple sclerosis, enrolled in a pregnancy study.

The chain combines TRBV6-5 with TRBJ1-6, with D uncertain. Germline values: CDR1 MNHEY, CDR2 SVGAGI. Trimming removed 6 bases from V and 9 bases from J, with 18 bases in between. The CDR3 consists of 15 residues. Written as DNA, the CDR3 is TGTGCCAGCAGGATTCGAGGAGAGGGATTTTCACCCCTCCACTTT. It specifies CASRIRGEGFSPLHF.

The V gene is TRBV7-9, the J gene TRBJ1-1, with D perhaps TRBD1 (6 bases). CDR3 length equals 14 residues. Trimming removed 5 bases from V and 5 bases from J, with 15 bases in between. CDR1 is SEHNR, CDR2 FQNEAQ, per germline (reference sequence). The CDR3 DNA reads TGTGCCAGCAGCCCCGGACAGTCGGGGACTGAAGCTTTCTTT. Its translation is CASSPGQSGTEAFF. The full variable domain, with the rest looked up from reference TRBV7-9 and TRBJ1-1, is DTGVSQNPRHKITKRGQNVTFRCDPISEHNRLYWYRQTLGQGPEFLTYFQNEAQLEKSRLLSDRFSAERPKGSFSTLEIQRTEQGDSAMYLCASSPGQSGTEAFFGQGTRLTVV.

Points on this clone: Other DNA sequences within the sample encode an identical CDR3. The chain links TRBV27 to TRBJ1-1, with unresolved D. Germline-derived CDR1 and CDR2 are MNHEY and SMNVEV (reference sequence). The germline V and J ends were trimmed by 4 bases and 1 base, with 7 bases remaining between them. This CDR3 region has 13 residues. CDR3 sequence (DNA): TGTGCCAGCAGTTACAGACGGAACACTGAAGCTTTCTTT. Translated, it gives CASSYRRNTEAFF.

The rearrangement uses TRBV5-6 and TRBJ2-5, with D possibly matching TRBD2 (5 bases). This CDR3 is built from 17 residues. CDR1 is SGHDT and CDR2 is YYEEEE in the germline V gene. Trimming stripped 0 bases from V and 4 bases from J, with 19 bases between. DNA for the CDR3: TGTGCCAGCAGCTTGGAGCTGGCGGGCCAAACGCGAGAGACCCAGTACTTC. Translated: CASSLELAGQTRETQYF.

This clone appeared a few times. The chain combines TRBV5-6 with TRBJ1-1; TRBD1 might be the D (5 bases). Looked up from germline, CDR1 is SGHDT and CDR2 is YYEEEE. This CDR3 region has 15 residues. The germline V and J ends were trimmed by 0 bases and 0 bases, with 9 bases remaining between them. The CDR3 DNA sequence: TGTGCCAGCAGCTTGGCCGTCAGGGTGAACACTGAAGCTTTCTTT. This sequence encodes CASSLAVRVNTEAFF.

The chain joins TRBV19 to TRBJ2-1; 11 positions match TRBD2. Per germline, CDR1 LNHDA and CDR2 SQIVND (reference sequence). With 3 bases clipped from V and 9 bases from J, the junction kept 7 bases outside the gene matches. This CDR3 is built from 15 residues. CDR3 protein: CASSISGRGKGEQFF. The CDR3, as DNA: TGTGCCAGTAGTATTAGCGGGAGGGGTAAAGGTGAGCAGTTCTTC.

V is TRBV6-5 and J is TRBJ2-5; 7 bases agree with TRBD2. In germline, CDR1 is MNHEY, CDR2 SVGAGI. The CDR3 covers 13 residues. V trimming: 5 bases; J trimming: 2 bases; junction bases outside the gene matches: 2. The CDR3 protein is CASSNSGQETQYF. The CDR3 DNA reads TGTGCCAGCAGTAATAGCGGGCAAGAGACCCAGTACTTC.

V gene TRBV9 combines with J gene TRBJ1-1; 8 bases are shared with TRBD1. V shed 1 base and J 0 bases; nucleotides not matched to a gene: 5. The CDR3 spans 16 residues. Germline-derived CDR1 and CDR2 are SGDLS and YYNGEE. CDR3 region: CASSVNPQGVNTEAFF. DNA for the CDR3: TGTGCCAGCAGCGTAAACCCACAGGGGGTGAACACTGAAGCTTTCTTT.

Here the CDR3 reads CASSPRAAFNTQYF. In nucleotides, the CDR3 is TGTGCCAGCAGCCCACGAGCGGCCTTCAATACGCAGTATTTT. The chain combines TRBV2 with TRBJ2-3, with D possibly TRBD2 on 5 matching bases. Trimming removed 6 bases from V and 7 bases from J, with 17 bases in between. The CDR3 contains 14 residues. In germline, CDR1 is SNHLY, CDR2 FYNNEI.

This rearrangement joins TRBV19 to TRBJ2-2; maybe TRBD1 (6 bases). Per the germline V gene, CDR1 is LNHDA and CDR2 is SQIVND (reference sequence). V lost 4 bases, J lost 2 bases, and 11 bases lay in between. The CDR3 loop spans 15 amino acids. CDR3 amino acids: CASSNHRVNTGELFF. The CDR3 DNA is TGTGCCAGTAGTAATCACAGGGTTAACACCGGGGAGCTGTTTTTT.

This clone was counted once. The chain carries TRBV19 and TRBJ2-1; 12 bases align to TRBD2. Losses at the gene ends were 3 bases for V and 6 bases for J; bases not matched to a gene: 3. The CDR3 is 15 amino acids. Germline V gene sequence: CDR1 LNHDA, CDR2 SQIVND (reference sequence). Here the CDR3 reads CASSISLAGGNEQFF. The DNA of the CDR3 is TGTGCCAGTAGTATTTCACTAGCGGGAGGCAATGAGCAGTTCTTC.